These 17 T cell receptor beta chains were all obtained from the same sample, sequenced in a study of T cell repertoires in cytomegalovirus infection (dated by TCRdb to the late 2010s). Data came from an Illumina HiSeq 1500. Using fastp at Q25 and MiXCR, TCRdb reprocessed the public reads and kept productive beta chains. Each entry merges the rows of one CDR3 protein and shows their most common DNA and genes. The sample table holds approximately 130,000 distinct CDR3 sequences, of which about 24% were seen once. The leading ten clones occupy approximately 35% of the sample. The antigens of these receptors remain unknown. The specimen sequenced was PBMCs, sequenced either directly or after in vitro stimulation (not recorded which). All receptors derive from a human donor in good health (CMV status not recorded). Some clones in this sample may be carry-over from other donors' samples.

This chain links TRBV6-6 with TRBJ1-1; the D gene is possibly TRBD1 (6 bases). Germline CDR1 is MNHNY and CDR2 is SVGAGI (reference sequence). V was cut by 4 bases and J by 0 bases, with 15 bases left in between. This CDR3 region has 16 residues. The CDR3 nucleotides are TGTGCCAGCAGTTCGGTTCCGGGGGGCATGAACACTGAAGCTTTCTTT. Translation: CASSSVPGGMNTEAFF.

The V gene is TRBV7-2, the J gene TRBJ2-2; 10 nucleotides align to TRBD2. Trimming at V came to 2 bases and at J to 8 bases, leaving 2 bases not matched to a gene. The CDR3 is made up of 14 amino acids. In germline, CDR1 is SGHTA, CDR2 FQGNSA. The CDR3 loop is CASSLLAGDGELFF. CDR3 coding DNA: TGTGCCAGCAGCTTACTAGCGGGAGATGGGGAGCTGTTTTTT.

This clonotype was detected ten times or more. The rearrangement uses TRBV10-3 and TRBJ2-3; TRBD1 agrees at 7 bases. Germline values: CDR1 ENHRY, CDR2 SYGVKD. The CDR3 has 16 amino acids. V was pared by 6 bases and J by 0 bases, with 9 bases of the junction left unmatched. CDR3 nucleotides: TGTGCCATCAGGAGCACCGGGACAGTGAGCACAGATACGCAGTATTTT. It specifies CAIRSTGTVSTDTQYF.

Only a few counts were recorded for this clonotype. This chain uses TRBV7-2 with TRBJ2-2; perhaps TRBD1 as D (6 bases). Trimming took off 5 bases at V and 1 base at J, with 14 bases between the two ends. Germline CDR1 and CDR2: SGHTA and FQGNSA. The CDR3 extends over 16 amino acids. The CDR3 DNA is TGTGCCAGCAGCACCTACCTACAGGGGAACACCGGGGAGCTGTTTTTT. Encoded protein: CASSTYLQGNTGELFF.

The chain carries TRBV7-6 and TRBJ1-6; D possibly corresponds to TRBD1 (5 bases). This CDR3 has 13 amino acids. CDR1 SGHVS and CDR2 FNYEAQ come from the germline V gene. V gave up 5 bases and J gave up 10 bases, with 12 bases separating them. The CDR3 region is CASSNLRDSPLHF. The CDR3, as DNA: TGTGCCAGCAGCAATCTACGGGACTCACCCCTCCACTTT.

The chain couples TRBV20-1 to TRBJ2-5; 9 bases are a match to TRBD2. Germline trimming cut 4 bases from V and 3 bases from J; bases unmatched to any gene: 3. The CDR3 consists of 13 residues. Germline loops: CDR1 DFQATT, CDR2 SNEGSKA (reference sequence). Here the CDR3 DNA reads TGCAGTGCTATGAGGACTAGCGAAGAGACCCAGTACTTC. The encoded protein is CSAMRTSEETQYF.

Many counts were recorded for this clonotype. V and J are TRBV7-6 and TRBJ2-2; 11 positions agree with TRBD2. The V segment lost 2 bases and the J segment 6 bases; nucleotides outside the gene matches: 14. The CDR3 spans 19 residues. Germline lookup yields CDR1 SGHVS and CDR2 FNYEAQ. The CDR3, as DNA: TGTGCCAGCAGCTTATGGGTTGGAACTAGCGGGAGCCTGGCCGGGGAGCTGTTTTTT. Amino acids: CASSLWVGTSGSLAGELFF.

This clonotype was detected many times. The gene calls are TRBV28 and TRBJ2-5; 10 nucleotides align to TRBD1. This CDR3 spans 15 amino acids. Germline V gives CDR1 MDHEN, CDR2 SYDVKM. After removal of 5 bases from V and 3 bases from J, the junction contained 6 bases not matched to a gene. Written as DNA, the CDR3 is TGTGCCAGCAGTAGCTCCGGGACAGGGGAAGAGACCCAGTACTTC. Its translation is CASSSSGTGEETQYF. Based on the CDR3 plus reference TRBV28 and TRBJ2-5, the full variable domain is DVKVTQSSRYLVKRTGEKVFLECVQDMDHENMFWYRQDPGLGLRLIYFSYDVKMKEKGDIPEGYSVSREKKERFSLILESASTNQTSMYLCASSSSGTGEETQYFGPGTRLLVL.

V is TRBV10-3 and J is TRBJ2-3; D might be TRBD2 (5 bases). The V gene lost 4 bases and the J gene lost 4 bases, with 9 bases spanning the gap. CDR1 and CDR2 from the germline V gene are ENHRY and SYGVKD. The CDR3 is 13 amino acids. In nucleotides, the CDR3 is TGTGCCATCAGTGGTGAGAGGGCAGATACGCAGTATTTT. This translates into CAISGERADTQYF.

In this sample, this clonotype turned up a few times. The chain carries TRBV10-1 and TRBJ2-3; D may be TRBD1 or TRBD2 (6 bases each). The CDR3 contains 16 residues. Germline CDR1 reads WNHNN; CDR2 reads SYGVQD (reference sequence). V was pared by 0 bases and J by 14 bases, with 24 bases between. In DNA form, the CDR3 reads TGCGCCAGCAGTGAGTCGATCACAAAAGGGGGGTCGCCTTCGTATTTT. Translated: CASSESITKGGSPSYF.

This clonotype was recorded many times. The rearrangement uses TRBV7-9 and TRBJ2-6; D is undetermined. Germline V gives CDR1 SEHNR, CDR2 FQNEAQ (reference sequence). The CDR3 sequence is 14 residues long. Trimming took 3 bases from V and 0 from J, leaving 3 bases between them. The CDR3 region has the DNA TGTGCCAGCAGCTTTGGCTCTGGGGCCAACGTCCTGACTTTC. It encodes CASSFGSGANVLTF.

There are a few counts of this clonotype. The chain employs TRBV28 and TRBJ2-3; TRBD1 might be the D (6 bases). This CDR3 is 14 amino acids long. Between the trimmed V and J ends, which lost 4 bases and 6 bases, there was a span of 14 bases. Germline V CDR1 and CDR2: MDHEN, SYDVKM. The CDR3 spells CASSSTGKWDTQYF. CDR3 in DNA: TGTGCCAGCAGTTCAACAGGGAAATGGGATACGCAGTATTTT.

The table lists this clonotype with many counts. V gene TRBV7-6 combines with J gene TRBJ1-5, with D tentatively TRBD1 (6 bases). The CDR3 extends over 15 amino acids. Trimming pared 3 bases from V and 4 bases from J, leaving 13 bases between. Germline V gene lookup returns CDR1 SGHVS and CDR2 FNYEAQ. The CDR3 DNA reads TGTGCCAGCAGCTTGATACAGGGTTTTAATCAGCCCCAGCATTTT. This translates into CASSLIQGFNQPQHF. The whole variable domain, remainder taken from reference TRBV7-6 and TRBJ1-5, is GAGVSQSPRYKVTKRGQDVALRCDPISGHVSLYWYRQALGQGPEFLTYFNYEAQQDKSGLPNDRFSAERPEGSISTLTIQRTEQRDSAMYRCASSLIQGFNQPQHFGDGTRLSIL.

This chain uses TRBV29-1 with TRBJ2-1, with 9 bases matching TRBD2. Losses at the gene ends were 5 bases for V and 10 bases for J; bases not matched to a gene: 6. The CDR3 length is 12 residues. Germline-derived CDR1 and CDR2 are SQVTM and ANQGSEA. The CDR3 sequence is CSVRREGKEQFF. The CDR3 DNA is TGCAGCGTTAGGCGGGAGGGGAAAGAGCAGTTCTTC.

The CDR3 spells CSALGTSGTDTQYF. In DNA, the CDR3 is TGCAGTGCTCTCGGGACTAGCGGCACAGATACGCAGTATTTT. This chain joins TRBV20-1 and TRBJ2-3, with 10 bases that match TRBD2. Looked up from germline, CDR1 is DFQATT and CDR2 is SNEGSKA (reference sequence). CDR3 length: 14 residues. With V trimmed by 5 bases and J by 1 base, 3 bases remained unmatched.

The chain couples TRBV27 to TRBJ2-3, with D unresolved. The CDR3 runs 13 residues. V was trimmed by 4 bases and J by 3 bases, leaving 8 bases between them. Germline assignment: CDR1 MNHEY and CDR2 SMNVEV (reference sequence). This CDR3 reads CASSYLLTDTQYF. For the CDR3, the DNA is TGTGCCAGCAGTTACCTACTAACAGATACGCAGTATTTT.

There are a few counts of this clonotype. The chain combines TRBV11-2 with TRBJ2-1, with 9 bases aligning to TRBD1. The junction had 8 bases not matched to a gene; V was cut back by 5 bases and J by 3 bases. Looked up from germline, CDR1 is SGHAT and CDR2 is FQNNGV. The CDR3 totals 16 residues. The CDR3 protein is CASSLSRDRDYNEQFF. The DNA of the CDR3 is TGTGCCAGCAGCCTGAGCCGGGACAGGGACTACAATGAGCAGTTCTTC.